The 18 T cell receptor beta chains listed next were all sequenced from one sample in a study of blood T cell repertoires in COVID-19. Sequenced by immunoSEQ multiplex PCR; TCRdb stores in-frame clones only, minus some. This table has 250,000 to 300,000 clones, 80% to 90% appearing once. Sequenced material: peripheral blood. All receptors come from a woman between 70 and 85 years old with acute or convalescent COVID-19.

This clone was seen more than once but under ten times. This sequence joins TRBV30 and TRBJ2-5; D gene uncertain. The germline V and J ends were trimmed by 3 bases and 2 bases, with 10 bases remaining between them. This CDR3 has 13 amino acids. Looked up from germline, CDR1 is GTSNPN and CDR2 is SVGIG (reference sequence). The CDR3 DNA reads as TGTGCCTGGAGCGGAAGCGATCAAGAGACCCAGTACTTC. Translating it yields CAWSGSDQETQYF.

This chain connects TRBV14 to TRBJ1-1; 7 bases align to TRBD1. V dropped 4 bases and J dropped 1; count of bases not matched to a gene: 3. The V gene's germline CDR1 is SGHDN and CDR2 FVKESK. The CDR3 loop spans 14 amino acids. CDR3 sequence reads: CASSPGGWNTEAFF. CDR3 DNA: TGTGCCAGCAGCCCAGGGGGGTGGAACACTGAAGCTTTCTTT.

This sequence joins TRBV5-6 and TRBJ1-2; no reliable D call. Germline-derived CDR1 and CDR2 are SGHDT and YYEEEE. The CDR3 length is 17 residues. V dropped 0 bases and J dropped 2 bases, with 17 bases sitting between them. The chain's CDR3 is CASSLGPTGGGNYGYTF. CDR3 DNA: TGTGCCAGCAGCTTGGGCCCCACGGGAGGAGGGAACTATGGCTACACCTTC.

The chain combines TRBV29-1 with TRBJ2-3; TRBD2 matches 11 bases. CDR1 SQVTM and CDR2 ANQGSEA come from the germline V gene. This CDR3 contains 16 residues. V was pared by 4 bases and J by 2 bases, with 8 bases of the junction left unmatched. The CDR3 sequence: CSVAQTSGASTDTQYF. For the CDR3, the DNA is TGCAGCGTTGCCCAGACTAGCGGGGCCTCCACAGATACGCAGTATTTT.

V is TRBV11-2 and J is TRBJ2-5, with D tentatively TRBD2 (6 bases). Between the trimmed V and J ends, which lost 5 bases and 4 bases, there was a span of 17 bases. The CDR3 has 15 amino acids. Germline CDR1 and CDR2: SGHAT and FQNNGV. The DNA for the CDR3 is TGTGCCAGCAGCGCCCGAACTAGCCCAGCAGAGACCCAGTACTTC. Translating gives CASSARTSPAETQYF. The whole variable domain, filled in from reference TRBV11-2 and TRBJ2-5, reads EAGVAQSPRYKIIEKRQSVAFWCNPISGHATLYWYQQILGQGPKLLIQFQNNGVVDDSQLPKDRFSAERLKGVDSTLKIQPAKLEDSAVYLCASSARTSPAETQYFGPGTRLLVL.

The V gene is TRBV25-1, the J gene TRBJ1-2; TRBD1 agrees at 8 bases. Germline CDR1 reads MGHDK; CDR2 reads SYGVNS. Unmatched junction bases numbered 3, after V lost 3 bases and J lost 6 bases. The CDR3 extends over 13 amino acids. The CDR3 protein is CASSDATGDGYTF. The CDR3 DNA is TGTGCCAGCAGTGACGCGACAGGGGATGGCTACACCTTC.

The genes are TRBV5-4 and TRBJ1-4, with 7 bases matching TRBD1. The CDR3 sequence is 13 residues long. Germline CDR1 reads SGHNT; CDR2 reads YYREEE (reference sequence). V was pared by 4 bases and J by 7 bases, with 4 bases of the junction left unmatched. CDR3 amino acids: CASSHDRAEKLFF. The CDR3, as DNA: TGTGCCAGCAGCCACGACAGGGCTGAAAAACTGTTTTTT.

The V call is TRBV3-1 (or the pseudogene TRBV3-2), the J call TRBJ1-1; tentative D call: TRBD1 (5 bases). Germline CDR1 LGHDT, CDR2 YNNKEL (reference sequence). V was clipped by 0 bases and J by 5 bases, with 13 bases between them. This CDR3 is built from 15 residues. This CDR3 reads CASSQDQGRATEAFF. CDR3 sequence (DNA): TGTGCCAGCAGCCAAGACCAAGGCAGGGCGACTGAAGCTTTCTTT.

The chain couples TRBV5-1 to TRBJ2-7, with 7 bases identical to TRBD1. The CDR3 runs 14 residues. J lost 4 bases, V lost 3 bases, and 7 bases had no gene match. The germline V gene encodes CDR1 SGHRS and CDR2 YFSETQ. DNA for the CDR3: TGCGCCAGCAGCTCAACCGGGACAGATTACGAGCAGTACTTC. The encoded protein is CASSSTGTDYEQYF.

This chain connects TRBV6-1 to TRBJ2-1; D perhaps matches TRBD1 (6 bases). Looked up from germline, CDR1 is MNHNS and CDR2 is SASEGT. The CDR3 totals 16 residues. The V and J ends lost 2 bases and 3 bases respectively, with 14 bases between them. CDR3 in amino acids: CASSESQGPGYNEQFF. The CDR3 nucleotides are TGTGCCAGCAGTGAAAGCCAGGGGCCGGGCTACAATGAGCAGTTCTTC.

The chain is built from TRBV5-5 and TRBJ2-7, with TRBD1 identical over 7 bases. This CDR3 has 17 residues. Trimming at V came to 3 bases and at J to 2 bases, leaving 14 bases not matched to a gene. Germline V gene lookup returns CDR1 SGHKS and CDR2 YYEKEE (reference sequence). The CDR3 nucleotides read TGTGCCAGCAGCTGGGCATCCGGAACAGGGGATACCTACGAGCAGTACTTC. Its translation: CASSWASGTGDTYEQYF.

The chain is built from TRBV3-1 (or the pseudogene TRBV3-2) and TRBJ2-7, with a tentative D call TRBD2 (5 bases). Trimming removed 3 bases at V and 6 bases at J, with 18 bases between. Per the germline V gene, CDR1 is LGHDT and CDR2 is YNNKEL (reference sequence). The CDR3 has 15 residues. The CDR3 DNA reads TGTGCCAGCAGCCAGTCAAGAGCCCCGGGAAGCGAGCAGTACTTC. This codes for CASSQSRAPGSEQYF.

In its sample, this clone was seen a few times. The chain has TRBV15 and TRBJ2-5, with D perhaps matching TRBD1 (5 bases). Trimming shortened V by 0 bases and J by 2 bases, and 10 bases separated the two germline ends. CDR1 and CDR2 (germline): LNHNV, YYDKDF (reference sequence). The CDR3 has 15 amino acids. The CDR3 spells CATSREGQTQETQYF. Here the CDR3 DNA reads TGTGCCACCAGCAGAGAAGGACAAACGCAAGAGACCCAGTACTTC.

The chain carries TRBV7-2 and TRBJ1-1; 8 bases align to TRBD1. The CDR3 contains 14 residues. V gave up 5 bases and J gave up 5 bases; unmatched junction bases: 7. CDR1 is SGHTA and CDR2 is FQGNSA in the germline V gene. The CDR3 DNA follows: TGTGCCAGCAGCCTCCGACAGGGGTGGACTGAAGCTTTCTTT. The encoded protein is CASSLRQGWTEAFF.

This clone has just a few counts. The rearrangement uses TRBV18 and TRBJ1-2; perhaps TRBD1 as D (6 bases). V was clipped by 0 bases and J by 2 bases, with 10 bases between them. The CDR3 extends over 15 amino acids. Germline CDR1 and CDR2: KGHSH and LQKENI. The CDR3 loop is CASSPPSQGNYGYTF. The CDR3 bases are TGTGCCAGCTCACCACCCTCCCAGGGGAACTATGGCTACACCTTC.

This rearrangement joins TRBV10-2 to TRBJ2-1, with 9 bases matching TRBD1. CDR1 is WSHSY and CDR2 is SAAADI in the germline V gene. CDR3 length equals 16 residues. J was trimmed by 2 bases and V by 3 bases; bases with no gene match: 5. DNA of the CDR3: TGCGCCAGCAGTGACCTGCGGACAGGGGCCTACAATGAGCAGTTCTTC. This encodes CASSDLRTGAYNEQFF.

With respect to this clone: The junction and the germline gene differ at one end; a read error may be behind it. The chain uses TRBV5-8 and TRBJ2-2; D is possibly TRBD1 or TRBD2 (5 bases each). This CDR3 is built from 15 residues. Germline CDR1 SGHTS, CDR2 YDEGEE. CDR3 in amino acids: CASTLGVGVTGELFF. The CDR3 DNA reads as TGTGCCAGCACCTTGGGAGTAGGGGTCACCGGGGAGCTGTTTTTT.

This chain connects TRBV3-1 (or the pseudogene TRBV3-2) to TRBJ2-5, with a possible D match to TRBD2 (5 bases). V lost 5 bases, J lost 5 bases, and 15 bases lay in between. The V gene's germline CDR1 is LGHDT and CDR2 YNNKEL (reference sequence). The CDR3 contains 14 residues. CDR3 in amino acids: CASSYGSTGETQYF. In nucleotides, the CDR3 is TGTGCCAGCAGCTACGGGTCTACGGGGGAGACCCAGTACTTC.